This T cell receptor beta chain was captured in a study of human T cells and chemical hapten exposure. On the study more broadly: 2% DPC was applied to roughly 2 cm by roughly 2 cm of upper inner arm skin for sensitization.

Study conclusions and caveats: The study found expanded TCRs formed significantly more large CDR3 similarity clusters than controls.

MiXCR, run by TCRdb on the RACE reads, gives a single entry per CDR3 protein. The repertoire holds under 200,000 distinct CDR3 sequences, roughly 30% seen once, with about 2.8% in the top ten. Time point indicated: pre-sensitization, week 0. The treatment was: therapeutic diphenylcyclopropenone sensitization with weekly scalp DPC. Total RNA was extracted from unfractionated whole blood. The sample holds many counts of this clonotype. What it binds is unknown. The CDR3 covers 14 residues. CDR1 and CDR2 from the germline V gene are SGHDN and FVKESK. Trimming shortened V by 0 bases and J by 9 bases, and 14 bases separated the two germline ends.

The V call is TRBV14, the J call TRBJ1-1, with D unresolved. The material was whole blood, obtained in connection with sensitization to the hapten diphenylcyclopropenone (DPC). The sequence came from a woman in her twenties or thirties with alopecia areata. Some clones in this sample may be carry-over from other donors' samples. DNA of the CDR3: TGTGCCAGCAGCCAAGAATTGGAGGATCGGCAAGCTTTCTTT. This sequence encodes CASSQELEDRQAFF.